One sample yielded the 10 T cell receptor beta chains listed below, sequenced in a study of T cell repertoires in cytomegalovirus infection. These receptors have no known antigen. One entry per CDR3 protein results from TCRdb running MiXCR on the reads. The sample holds about 110,000 distinct CDR3 sequences, less than 30% seen once. The sequences come from CD8+ T cells from cultured PBMCs, collected from culture after CMV antigen stimulation. These receptor sequences come from a human donor in good health (CMV status not recorded). Some clones in this sample may be carry-over from other donors' samples.

This clonotype was seen more than once but under ten times. The genes are TRBV6-5 and TRBJ2-5; D perhaps matches TRBD1 (5 bases). Germline-derived CDR1 and CDR2 are MNHEY and SVGAGI. The CDR3 length is 12 residues. V lost 7 bases to trimming and J lost 7 bases, with 13 bases between them. This CDR3 reads CASTSTAATQYF. The CDR3 nucleotides are TGTGCCAGCACGTCGACAGCTGCGACCCAGTACTTC.

This clonotype was detected ten times or more. The V and J genes are TRBV20-1 and TRBJ2-7; TRBD1 matches at 7 bases. After removal of 5 bases from V and 2 bases from J, the junction contained 6 bases not matched to a gene. The CDR3 is made up of 13 amino acids. Germline V gives CDR1 DFQATT, CDR2 SNEGSKA (reference sequence). CDR3 amino acids: CSAAGTEPYEQYF. The CDR3 DNA reads TGCAGTGCTGCCGGGACAGAGCCCTACGAGCAGTACTTC.

The rearrangement joins TRBV3-1 to TRBJ1-1; D is unresolved. The CDR3 sequence is 14 residues long. From germline, CDR1 is LGHDT and CDR2 YNNKEL (reference sequence). The V end lost 5 bases, the J end lost 4 bases, and 14 bases lay between the germline ends. CDR3 nucleotide sequence: TGTGCCAGCAGCTCCTTTACGCGGGGCACTGAAGCTTTCTTT. Translated: CASSSFTRGTEAFF.

This clonotype was detected a few times. This chain's CDR3 is CASSKGVDSNQPQHF. The CDR3 bases are TGTGCCAGCAGCAAAGGGGTCGATAGCAATCAGCCCCAGCATTTT. The rearrangement links TRBV6-6 to TRBJ1-5; a weak D match, TRBD1 (5 bases). The V end was cut by 6 bases, the J end by 0 bases, with 12 bases between. This CDR3 is 15 amino acids long. Germline values: CDR1 MNHNY, CDR2 SVGAGI (reference sequence).

The V gene is TRBV20-1, the J gene TRBJ2-7; 7 nucleotides line up with TRBD2. V shed 1 base, J shed 0 bases, and the junction held 12 bases outside the gene matches. Germline V gives CDR1 DFQATT, CDR2 SNEGSKA (reference sequence). CDR3 length equals 17 residues. The CDR3 region is CSARGEGPGIYSYEQYF. The DNA for the CDR3 is TGCAGTGCTAGAGGGGAGGGGCCCGGGATCTACTCCTACGAGCAGTACTTC.

This rearrangement joins TRBV28 to TRBJ1-2; a possible D gene is TRBD1 (6 bases). Germline lookup yields CDR1 MDHEN and CDR2 SYDVKM. CDR3 size: 13 residues. Trimming took off 3 bases at V and 3 bases at J, with 8 bases between the two ends. DNA for the CDR3: TGTGCCAGCAGTTTGAGGACAGACTATGGCTACACCTTC. Residues: CASSLRTDYGYTF.

This chain links TRBV28 with TRBJ1-4; D not resolved. The CDR3 loop spans 15 amino acids. Germline CDR1 and CDR2: MDHEN and SYDVKM. The V end lost 8 bases, the J end lost 4 bases, and 17 bases lay between the germline ends. CDR3 in amino acids: CASRRTPAGNEKLFF. CDR3 DNA: TGTGCCAGCCGACGGACCCCAGCGGGTAATGAAAAACTGTTTTTT. Variable domain in full (rest from reference TRBV28 and TRBJ1-4): DVKVTQSSRYLVKRTGEKVFLECVQDMDHENMFWYRQDPGLGLRLIYFSYDVKMKEKGDIPEGYSVSREKKERFSLILESASTNQTSMYLCASRRTPAGNEKLFFGSGTQLSVL.

The chain has TRBV6-5 and TRBJ2-7, with D possibly matching TRBD1 (5 bases). This CDR3 comprises 15 residues. Deletions cut 2 bases from V and 3 bases from J, with 14 bases between. Per germline, CDR1 MNHEY and CDR2 SVGAGI. Here the CDR3 reads CASSYAWGTDYEQYF. The CDR3 DNA reads as TGTGCCAGCAGTTACGCCTGGGGCACAGACTACGAGCAGTACTTC.

This clonotype has just a few counts. The V gene is TRBV28, the J gene TRBJ2-7, with TRBD2 matching 8 bases. The CDR3 is 17 amino acids. The ends lost 5 bases at V and 0 bases at J; junction bases unmatched: 12. Germline V gene sequence: CDR1 MDHEN, CDR2 SYDVKM. The CDR3 sequence: CASSLGPDGGDSYEQYF. The CDR3 DNA follows: TGTGCCAGCAGTCTTGGCCCCGACGGGGGGGACTCCTACGAGCAGTACTTC.

DNA for the CDR3: TGCAGCGTTGAAGGTTCGGGTTACGAGCAGTACTTC. Encoded protein: CSVEGSGYEQYF. This rearrangement joins TRBV29-1 to TRBJ2-7; D is ambiguous. Germline CDR1 is SQVTM and CDR2 is ANQGSEA. Trimming shortened V by 1 base and J by 4 bases, and 8 bases separated the two germline ends. The CDR3 sequence is 12 residues long.